This TCR beta chain is from a study of cytomegalovirus exposure and HLA in healthy donors. The overall study: The same platform as the approximately 670 first-cohort repertoires was used for the 90 to 150 validation repertoires, a later analysis reported. Study-wide results and limits: The study listed some 160 cytomegalovirus-associated TCR beta chains. The classifier, whose performance was assessed in both the original and validation cohorts, reportedly diagnosed cytomegalovirus status with high specificity and sensitivity. In vitro work confirmed that three CMV-associated chains recognize CMV antigens.

TCRdb keeps only in-frame clones here, not all; method: immunoSEQ multiplex PCR. The data contain fewer than 95,000 clones, roughly 94% of them singletons. As to this clone: Its antigen is unidentified.

V was trimmed by 0 bases and J by 2 bases, leaving 8 bases between them. The CDR3 length is 15 residues. Germline V CDR1 and CDR2: MNHEY, SVGAGI. This receptor was obtained from a woman under 30 in good health and CMV-seronegative. The V and J genes are TRBV6-5 and TRBJ1-3, with a weak D call TRBD1 (5 bases). Sequencing was carried out using PBMCs. The CDR3 reads CASSYSGTTGNTIYF. The CDR3 DNA reads as TGTGCCAGCAGTTACTCCGGGACTACTGGAAACACCATATATTTT.